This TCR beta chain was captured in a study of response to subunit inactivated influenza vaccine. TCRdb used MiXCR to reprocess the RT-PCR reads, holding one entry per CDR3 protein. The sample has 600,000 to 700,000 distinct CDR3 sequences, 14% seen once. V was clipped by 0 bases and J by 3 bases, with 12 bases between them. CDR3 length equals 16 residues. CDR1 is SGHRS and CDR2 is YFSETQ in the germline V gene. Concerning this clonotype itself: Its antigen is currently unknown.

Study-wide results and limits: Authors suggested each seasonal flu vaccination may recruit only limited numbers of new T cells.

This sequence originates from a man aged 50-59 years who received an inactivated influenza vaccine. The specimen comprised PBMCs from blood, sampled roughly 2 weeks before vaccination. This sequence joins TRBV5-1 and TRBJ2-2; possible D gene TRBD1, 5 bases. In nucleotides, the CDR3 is TGCGCCAGCAGCTTGGCCGGCCAGGGCGACACCGGGGAGCTGTTTTTT. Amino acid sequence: CASSLAGQGDTGELFF. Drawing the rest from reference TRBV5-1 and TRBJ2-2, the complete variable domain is KAGVTQTPRYLIKTRGQQVTLSCSPISGHRSVSWYQQTPGQGLQFLFEYFSETQRNKGNFPGRFSGRQFSNSRSEMNVSTLELGDSALYLCASSLAGQGDTGELFFGEGSRLTVL.